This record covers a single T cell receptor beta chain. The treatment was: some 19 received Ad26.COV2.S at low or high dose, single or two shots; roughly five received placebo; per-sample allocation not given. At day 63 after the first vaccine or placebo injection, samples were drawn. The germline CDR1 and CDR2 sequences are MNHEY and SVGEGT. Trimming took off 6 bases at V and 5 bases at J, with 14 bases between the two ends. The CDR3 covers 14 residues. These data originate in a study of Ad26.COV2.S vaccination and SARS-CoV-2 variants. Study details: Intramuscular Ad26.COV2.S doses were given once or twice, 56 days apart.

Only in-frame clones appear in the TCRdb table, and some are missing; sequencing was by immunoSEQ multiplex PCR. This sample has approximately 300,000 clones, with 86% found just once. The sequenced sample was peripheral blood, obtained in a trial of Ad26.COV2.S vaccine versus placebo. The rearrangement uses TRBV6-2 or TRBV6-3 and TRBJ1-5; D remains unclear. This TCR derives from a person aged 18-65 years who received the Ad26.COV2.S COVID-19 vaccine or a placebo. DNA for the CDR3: TGTGCCAGCAGCCGACCCTCAGACCATCAGCCCCAGCATTTT. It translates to CASSRPSDHQPQHF.